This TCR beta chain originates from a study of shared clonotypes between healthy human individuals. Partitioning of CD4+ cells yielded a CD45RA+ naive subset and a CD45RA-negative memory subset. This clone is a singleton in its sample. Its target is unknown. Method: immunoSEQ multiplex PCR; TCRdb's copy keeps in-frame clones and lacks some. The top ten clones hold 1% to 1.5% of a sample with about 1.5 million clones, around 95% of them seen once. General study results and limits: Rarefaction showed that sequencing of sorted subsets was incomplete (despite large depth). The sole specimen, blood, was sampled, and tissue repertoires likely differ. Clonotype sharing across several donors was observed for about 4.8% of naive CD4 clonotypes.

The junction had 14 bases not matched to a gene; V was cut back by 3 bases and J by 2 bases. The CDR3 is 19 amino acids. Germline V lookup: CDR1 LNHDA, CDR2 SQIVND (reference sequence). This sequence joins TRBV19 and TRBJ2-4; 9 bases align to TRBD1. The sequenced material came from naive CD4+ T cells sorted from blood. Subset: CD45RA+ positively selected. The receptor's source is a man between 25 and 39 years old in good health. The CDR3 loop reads CASSISSNLQGAPKNIQYF. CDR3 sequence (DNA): TGTGCCAGTAGTATTTCTAGTAATTTACAGGGGGCTCCCAAAAACATTCAGTACTTC.